Listed here are 28 T cell receptor beta chains from one sample, sequenced in a study of blood T cells in healthy people across ages. Primers used in a second PCR of roughly 6 to 12 cycles were a sample-barcoded 5' primer and a J-beta primer mix. TCRdb re-called the 5' RACE reads through MiXCR, storing one row per CDR3 protein. Of around 780,000 distinct CDR3 sequences listed, 45% to 70% are singletons. Sample: blood. The receptors were sampled from a middle-aged man in good health.

The J gene is TRBJ2-3, the V gene TRBV6-1; 8 positions agree with TRBD2. J was trimmed by 0 bases and V by 0 bases; bases with no gene match: 11. This CDR3 is 19 amino acids long. CDR1 is MNHNS and CDR2 is SASEGT in the germline V gene. In nucleotides, the CDR3 is TGTGCCAGCAGTGAAGCGGGGTTAGCGGGGACAACTAGCACAGATACGCAGTATTTT. Translation gives CASSEAGLAGTTSTDTQYF.

The chain has TRBV4-3 and TRBJ2-3, with 9 bases aligning to TRBD2. V lost 0 bases and J lost 4; bases outside the gene matches: 5. From germline, CDR1 is LGHNA and CDR2 YSLEER. The CDR3 length is 16 residues. The CDR3 is CASSQDSLAGADTQYF. DNA of the CDR3: TGCGCCAGCAGCCAAGATTCACTAGCGGGCGCAGATACGCAGTATTTT.

The chain joins TRBV15 to TRBJ2-7; D ambiguous. This CDR3 has 12 amino acids. Germline V gives CDR1 LNHNV, CDR2 YYDKDF (reference sequence). V was trimmed by 6 bases and J by 1 base, leaving 7 bases between them. CDR3 DNA sequence: TGTGCCACCAGGGACGAGTCCTACGAGCAGTACTTC. Translated: CATRDESYEQYF. Together with reference TRBV15 and TRBJ2-7, the CDR3 gives the full variable domain: DAMVIQNPRYQVTQFGKPVTLSCSQTLNHNVMYWYQQKSSQAPKLLFHYYDKDFNNEADTPDNFQSRRPNTSFCFLDIRSPGLGDTAMYLCATRDESYEQYFGPGTRLTVT.

This clonotype has a handful of counts. CDR3 bases: TGCAGCGTTGCAAGCGGGGCCTACAATGAGCAGTTCTTC. This codes for CSVASGAYNEQFF. The chain couples TRBV29-1 to TRBJ2-1; 7 bases fit TRBD2. J gave up 2 bases and V 4 bases, and 2 bases lay outside the gene matches. The CDR3 extends over 13 amino acids. Germline V lookup: CDR1 SQVTM, CDR2 ANQGSEA.

The chain carries TRBV7-9 and TRBJ2-3; D unresolved. The CDR3 consists of 12 residues. V dropped 2 bases and J dropped 7 bases, with 7 bases sitting between them. Germline CDR1 reads SEHNR; CDR2 reads FQNEAQ (reference sequence). CDR3 sequence: CASSLIRNTQYF. As DNA, the CDR3 is TGTGCCAGCAGCTTAATCCGAAATACGCAGTATTTT.

In this sample, this clonotype turned up a few times. The chain couples TRBV5-6 to TRBJ1-2, with unresolved D. Germline V lookup: CDR1 SGHDT, CDR2 YYEEEE. The CDR3 runs 13 residues. Trimming pared 0 bases from V and 5 bases from J, leaving 8 bases between. The CDR3 sequence: CASSLEGMYGYTF. CDR3 coding DNA: TGTGCCAGCAGCTTGGAAGGGATGTATGGCTACACCTTC.

V gene TRBV7-9 combines with J gene TRBJ1-2; D gene uncertain. The germline V and J ends were trimmed by 0 bases and 4 bases, with 9 bases remaining between them. Germline values: CDR1 SEHNR, CDR2 FQNEAQ (reference sequence). This CDR3 region has 14 residues. The CDR3 DNA reads TGTGCCAGCAGCTTAGCACTCTCGGGCTATGGCTACACCTTC. Translating gives CASSLALSGYGYTF.

V is TRBV18 and J is TRBJ2-5; the D is unclear. This CDR3 is 14 amino acids long. Germline V gene data show CDR1 as KGHSH and CDR2 as LQKENI. Trimming removed 3 bases at V and 3 bases at J, with 11 bases between. The CDR3 here is CASSPPYPEETQYF. Here the CDR3 DNA reads TGTGCCAGCTCACCCCCTTATCCAGAAGAGACCCAGTACTTC.

This sequence joins TRBV7-2 and TRBJ2-7; a possible D gene is TRBD2 (7 bases). The CDR3 sequence is 13 residues long. CDR1 and CDR2 (germline): SGHTA, FQGNSA. V lost 5 bases and J lost 6, with 14 bases in between. CDR3 nucleotides: TGTGCCAGCAGCGAAAACGGGGGGCTCGAGCAGTACTTC. Translating gives CASSENGGLEQYF. Filled out from reference TRBV7-2 and TRBJ2-7, the complete variable domain reads GAGVSQSPSNKVTEKGKDVELRCDPISGHTALYWYRQSLGQGLEFLIYFQGNSAPDKSGLPSDRFSAERTGGSVSTLTIQRTQQEDSAVYLCASSENGGLEQYFGPGTRLTVT.

This clonotype was found once. J is TRBJ2-7 and V is TRBV20-1; 10 bases agree with TRBD2. Trimming took 4 bases from V and 5 from J; bases not matched to a gene: 5. CDR1 is DFQATT and CDR2 is SNEGSKA in the germline V gene (reference sequence). CDR3 length equals 13 residues. CDR3: CSAILAGRNEQYF. DNA for the CDR3: TGCAGTGCTATACTAGCGGGAAGAAACGAGCAGTACTTC.

This chain connects TRBV29-1 to TRBJ1-1; TRBD1 matches 7 bases. CDR1 SQVTM and CDR2 ANQGSEA come from the germline V gene. This CDR3 is built from 10 residues. The ends lost 7 bases at V and 7 bases at J; junction bases unmatched: 3. CDR3 nucleotides: TGCAGCGCCGGGACAGATGAAGCTTTCTTT. Translation gives CSAGTDEAFF.

This clonotype was seen a handful of times. The J gene is TRBJ2-3, the V gene TRBV12-3 or TRBV12-4, with TRBD2 matching over 12 bases. The V and J ends lost 6 bases and 9 bases, in that order; junction bases with no gene match: 7. This CDR3 contains 14 residues. CDR3 sequence: CASRLAGGPSTQYF. DNA of the CDR3: TGTGCCAGCAGGCTAGCGGGGGGGCCTTCCACGCAGTATTTT.

The chain joins TRBV5-1 to TRBJ2-1; 7 bases match TRBD1. Germline CDR1 is SGHRS and CDR2 is YFSETQ. This CDR3 is built from 16 residues. The junction had 11 bases not matched to a gene; V was cut back by 4 bases and J by 4 bases. Here the CDR3 DNA reads TGCGCCAGCAGCCCCCCCCAGGCAGGGGGATACAATGAGCAGTTCTTC. This translates into CASSPPQAGGYNEQFF.

The chain employs TRBV5-1 and TRBJ2-1; 8 bases line up with TRBD1. Germline V gene sequence: CDR1 SGHRS, CDR2 YFSETQ. CDR3 size: 16 residues. Losses at the gene ends were 2 bases for V and 4 bases for J; bases not matched to a gene: 8. The CDR3 loop reads CASSFFSGTGYNEQFF. The DNA of the CDR3 is TGCGCCAGCAGCTTCTTCTCCGGGACAGGATACAATGAGCAGTTCTTC.

This clonotype was counted only a few times. V and J are TRBV28 and TRBJ2-5; the D is unclear. Trimming removed 5 bases at V and 5 bases at J, with 9 bases between. Germline loops: CDR1 MDHEN, CDR2 SYDVKM. The length of the CDR3 is 12 residues. The CDR3 loop reads CASSLRWETQYF. The DNA of the CDR3 is TGTGCCAGCAGTCTGAGATGGGAGACCCAGTACTTC.

The chain couples TRBV12-3 or TRBV12-4 to TRBJ2-3; no reliable D call. V lost 4 bases and J lost 4, with 3 bases in between. The CDR3 loop spans 11 amino acids. CDR3 sequence: CASSWSDTQYF. DNA for the CDR3: TGTGCCAGCAGTTGGTCAGATACGCAGTATTTT.

The chain has TRBV28 and TRBJ1-2; the D is unclear. The CDR3 consists of 11 residues. The germline V and J ends were trimmed by 3 bases and 8 bases, with 7 bases remaining between them. The V gene's germline CDR1 is MDHEN and CDR2 SYDVKM. The CDR3 protein is CASSLYEGYTF. CDR3 DNA: TGTGCCAGCAGTTTGTACGAAGGCTACACCTTC.

The J gene is TRBJ2-5, the V gene TRBV12-3 or TRBV12-4; 9 bases align to TRBD1. This CDR3 is built from 16 residues. The J segment lost 2 bases and the V segment lost 6 bases, leaving 10 bases of the junction unmatched. In DNA, the CDR3 is TGTGCCAGCAGCCTACCCGGCGGGACAGGGCAAGAGACCCAGTACTTC. Its protein is CASSLPGGTGQETQYF.

The gene calls are TRBV29-1 and TRBJ1-2; unclear D gene. With 4 bases removed from V and 1 base from J, the gap between germline ends came to 13 bases. The CDR3 totals 14 residues. CDR1 SQVTM and CDR2 ANQGSEA come from the germline V gene. DNA of the CDR3: TGCAGCGTTGGATCCTACGGCGGTAACTATGGCTACACCTTC. Encoded protein: CSVGSYGGNYGYTF.

V is TRBV27 and J is TRBJ2-5; possible D gene TRBD2, 6 bases. The V end lost 5 bases, the J end lost 4 bases, and 17 bases lay between the germline ends. CDR1 MNHEY and CDR2 SMNVEV come from the germline V gene (reference sequence). The CDR3 spans 15 residues. The CDR3 here is CASSLPAGRGETQYF. In DNA, the CDR3 is TGTGCCAGCAGTCTCCCAGCGGGCAGAGGAGAGACCCAGTACTTC.

The genes are TRBV9 and TRBJ2-1, with 11 nucleotides matching TRBD1. CDR3 size: 15 residues. The V segment lost 0 bases and the J segment 7 bases; nucleotides outside the gene matches: 3. Germline-derived CDR1 and CDR2 are SGDLS and YYNGEE. The CDR3: CASSVGTGGMNEQFF. CDR3 DNA sequence: TGTGCCAGCAGCGTAGGGACAGGGGGCATGAATGAGCAGTTCTTC.

This rearrangement joins TRBV20-1 to TRBJ2-3; TRBD2 matches 7 bases. The trim removed 6 bases at V and 2 bases at J, leaving 11 bases unmatched. The length of the CDR3 is 15 residues. Germline V gene lookup returns CDR1 DFQATT and CDR2 SNEGSKA (reference sequence). The CDR3 sequence is CSAKNGGRSTDTQYF. CDR3 DNA: TGCAGTGCCAAGAACGGGGGGAGATCCACAGATACGCAGTATTTT.

Turning to this clonotype: Since no conserved phenylalanine or tryptophan closes the CDR3, a read error is the likely cause. The chain combines TRBV5-1 with TRBJ2-5; 9 bases line up with TRBD1. The CDR3 runs 15 residues. Looked up from germline, CDR1 is SGHRS and CDR2 is YFSETQ. The V segment lost 0 bases and the J segment 5 bases; nucleotides outside the gene matches: 5. In DNA, the CDR3 is TGCGCCAGCAGCTTGGAGGGACAGGGAGTGGAGACCCAGTACGTC. Translated, it gives CASSLEGQGVETQYV.

This clonotype was seen more than once but under ten times. The J gene is TRBJ2-5, the V gene TRBV10-3; tentatively, D is TRBD2 (5 bases). The CDR3 is 12 amino acids. Per germline, CDR1 ENHRY and CDR2 SYGVKD. V lost 6 bases, J lost 3 bases, and 8 bases lay in between. The CDR3 DNA sequence: TGTGCCATCAGGGAGGAGAAAGAGACCCAGTACTTC. It yields the protein CAIREEKETQYF.

CDR3 in amino acids: CASSKDRGEEKLFF. For the CDR3, the DNA is TGTGCCAGCAGCAAAGACAGGGGGGAAGAAAAACTGTTTTTT. The rearrangement joins TRBV7-9 to TRBJ1-4; 9 nucleotides agree with TRBD1. V trimming: 5 bases; J trimming: 8 bases; junction bases outside the gene matches: 6. This CDR3 is 14 amino acids long. Germline values: CDR1 SEHNR, CDR2 FQNEAQ (reference sequence).

This clonotype was counted between two and nine times. Here the CDR3 reads CASSLENVHNEQFF. DNA for the CDR3: TGTGCCAGCAGCCTCGAGAATGTCCACAATGAGCAGTTCTTC. The rearrangement joins TRBV4-2 to TRBJ2-1; D is unresolved. Trimming cost V 4 bases and J 5 bases, with 12 bases left between them. Germline-derived CDR1 and CDR2 are LGHNA and YNFKEQ. The CDR3 runs to 14 residues.

V and J are TRBV29-1 and TRBJ2-1; maybe TRBD2 (6 bases). Germline V gene sequence: CDR1 SQVTM, CDR2 ANQGSEA. V lost 5 bases to trimming and J lost 6 bases, with 14 bases between them. There are 13 residues in the CDR3. DNA for the CDR3: TGCAGCGTTACGGGAGTGGGAACCAATGAGCAGTTCTTC. Translating gives CSVTGVGTNEQFF.

In this sample, this clonotype turned up once. The chain recombines TRBV11-1 with TRBJ2-2, with D possibly TRBD2 on 5 matching bases. Per germline, CDR1 SGHAT and CDR2 FQDESV (reference sequence). The CDR3 totals 15 residues. The V end lost 5 bases, the J end lost 4 bases, and 14 bases lay between the germline ends. For the CDR3, the DNA is TGTGCCAGCAGCCCGTGGGAGCCCAGCACCGGGGAGCTGTTTTTT. Its translation is CASSPWEPSTGELFF.